Below, one T cell receptor beta chain is given with its context. V lost 0 bases and J lost 4, with 7 bases in between. CDR1 and CDR2 (germline): SGHTA, FQGNSA. This CDR3 spans 14 amino acids. The source of the sample is a study of T cell changes during pregnancy in multiple sclerosis. This table comes from immunoSEQ multiplex PCR, and its TCRdb copy is limited to in-frame clones, with some not included. This sample carries approximately 40,000 clones, about 91% of them seen once, and the ten largest clones take roughly 0.72%. The sequencing here drew on CD4+ T cells from peripheral blood mononuclear cells, taken before pregnancy. The chain joins TRBV7-2 to TRBJ2-1, with D possibly being TRBD2 (5 bases). The sequence came from a female donor with multiple sclerosis, enrolled in a pregnancy study. The CDR3 nucleotides read TGTGCCAGCAGCTTAGCGAGGGAGTACAATGAGCAGTTCTTC. This translates into CASSLAREYNEQFF.